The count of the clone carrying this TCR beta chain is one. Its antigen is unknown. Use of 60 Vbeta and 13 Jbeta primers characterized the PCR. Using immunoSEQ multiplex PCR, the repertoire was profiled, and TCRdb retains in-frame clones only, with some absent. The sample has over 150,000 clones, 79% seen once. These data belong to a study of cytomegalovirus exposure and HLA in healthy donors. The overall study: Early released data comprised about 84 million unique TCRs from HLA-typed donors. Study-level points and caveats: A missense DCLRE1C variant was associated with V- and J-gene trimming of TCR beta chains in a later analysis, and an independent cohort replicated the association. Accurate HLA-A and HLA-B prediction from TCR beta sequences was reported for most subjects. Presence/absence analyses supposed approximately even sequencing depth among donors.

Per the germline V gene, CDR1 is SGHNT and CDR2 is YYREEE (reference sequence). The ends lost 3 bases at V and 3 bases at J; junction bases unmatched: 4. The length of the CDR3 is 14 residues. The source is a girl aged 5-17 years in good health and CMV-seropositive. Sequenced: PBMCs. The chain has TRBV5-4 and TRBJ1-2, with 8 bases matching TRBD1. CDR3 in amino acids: CASSSATGDYGYTF. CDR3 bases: TGTGCCAGCAGCTCCGCGACAGGGGACTATGGCTACACCTTC.